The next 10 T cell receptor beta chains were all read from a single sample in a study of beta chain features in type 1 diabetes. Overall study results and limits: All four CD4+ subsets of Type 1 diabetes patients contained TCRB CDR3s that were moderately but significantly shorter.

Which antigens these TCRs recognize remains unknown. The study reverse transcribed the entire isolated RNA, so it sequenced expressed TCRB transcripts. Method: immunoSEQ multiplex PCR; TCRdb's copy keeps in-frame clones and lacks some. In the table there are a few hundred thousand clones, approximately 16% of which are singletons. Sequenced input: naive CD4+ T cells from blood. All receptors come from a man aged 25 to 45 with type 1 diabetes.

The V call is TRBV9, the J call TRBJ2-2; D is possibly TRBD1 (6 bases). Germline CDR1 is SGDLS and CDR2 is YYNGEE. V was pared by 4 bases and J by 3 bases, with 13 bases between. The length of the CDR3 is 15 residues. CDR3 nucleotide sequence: TGTGCCAGCAGCATGAGACAGGCCTACACCGGGGAGCTGTTTTTT. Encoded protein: CASSMRQAYTGELFF.

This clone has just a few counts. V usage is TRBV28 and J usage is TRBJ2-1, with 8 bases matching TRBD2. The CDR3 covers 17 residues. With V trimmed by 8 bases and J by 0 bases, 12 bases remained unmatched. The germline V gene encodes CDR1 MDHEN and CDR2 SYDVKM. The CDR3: CASGRRSGSYSYNEQFF. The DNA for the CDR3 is TGTGCCAGCGGTAGGAGAAGCGGGAGTTACTCCTACAATGAGCAGTTCTTC. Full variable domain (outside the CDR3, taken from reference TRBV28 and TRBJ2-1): DVKVTQSSRYLVKRTGEKVFLECVQDMDHENMFWYRQDPGLGLRLIYFSYDVKMKEKGDIPEGYSVSREKKERFSLILESASTNQTSMYLCASGRRSGSYSYNEQFFGPGTRLTVL.

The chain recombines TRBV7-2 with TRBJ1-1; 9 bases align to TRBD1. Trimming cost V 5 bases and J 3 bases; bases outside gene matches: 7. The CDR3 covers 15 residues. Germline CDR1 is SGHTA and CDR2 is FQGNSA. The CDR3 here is CASSILGTGYTEAFF. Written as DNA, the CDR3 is TGTGCCAGCAGCATATTAGGGACAGGGTACACTGAAGCTTTCTTT.

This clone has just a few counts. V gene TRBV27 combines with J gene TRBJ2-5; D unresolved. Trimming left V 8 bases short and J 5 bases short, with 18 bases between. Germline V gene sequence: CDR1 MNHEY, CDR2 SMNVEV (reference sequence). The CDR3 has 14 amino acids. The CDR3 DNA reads TGTGCCAGCGGAACAACTGGTGTTCCCGAGACCCAGTACTTC. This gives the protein CASGTTGVPETQYF.

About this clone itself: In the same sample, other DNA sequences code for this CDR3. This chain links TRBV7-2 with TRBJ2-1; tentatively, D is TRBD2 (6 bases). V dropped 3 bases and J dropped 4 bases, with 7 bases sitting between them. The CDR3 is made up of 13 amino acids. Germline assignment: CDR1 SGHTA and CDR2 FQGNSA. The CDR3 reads CASSLGLYNEQFF. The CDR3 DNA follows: TGTGCCAGCAGCTTGGGACTTTACAATGAGCAGTTCTTC.

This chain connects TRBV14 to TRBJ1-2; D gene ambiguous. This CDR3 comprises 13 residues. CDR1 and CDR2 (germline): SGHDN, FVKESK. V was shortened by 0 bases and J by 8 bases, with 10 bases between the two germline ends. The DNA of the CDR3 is TGTGCCAGCAGCCAAGATCGCGGTCGCGGCTACACCTTC. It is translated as CASSQDRGRGYTF.

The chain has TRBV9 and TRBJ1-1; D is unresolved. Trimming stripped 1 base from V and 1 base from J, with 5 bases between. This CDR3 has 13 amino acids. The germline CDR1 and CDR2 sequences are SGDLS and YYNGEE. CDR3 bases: TGTGCCAGCAGCGTATCCAGGAACACTGAAGCTTTCTTT. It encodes CASSVSRNTEAFF.

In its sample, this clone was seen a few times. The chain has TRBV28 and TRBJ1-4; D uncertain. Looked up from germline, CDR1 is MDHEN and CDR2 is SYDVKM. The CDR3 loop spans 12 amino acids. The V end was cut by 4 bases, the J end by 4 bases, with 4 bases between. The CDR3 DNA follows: TGTGCCAGCAGTTCCCTTAATGAAAAACTGTTTTTT. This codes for CASSSLNEKLFF.

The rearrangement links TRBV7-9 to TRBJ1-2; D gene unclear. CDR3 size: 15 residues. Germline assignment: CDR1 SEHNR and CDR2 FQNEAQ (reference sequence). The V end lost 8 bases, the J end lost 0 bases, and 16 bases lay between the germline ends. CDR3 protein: CASGPRTGANYGYTF. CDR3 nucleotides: TGTGCCAGCGGCCCGAGGACGGGAGCTAACTATGGCTACACCTTC.

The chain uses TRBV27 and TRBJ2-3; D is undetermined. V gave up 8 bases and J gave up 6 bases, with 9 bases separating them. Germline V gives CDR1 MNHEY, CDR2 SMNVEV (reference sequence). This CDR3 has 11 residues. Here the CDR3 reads CASSLGDTQYF. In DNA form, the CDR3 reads TGTGCCAGCTCCCTTGGGGATACGCAGTATTTT.